The clone carrying this TCR beta chain was seen once. The antigen remains unidentified. Germline CDR1 reads SGDLS; CDR2 reads YYNGEE. The junction had 5 bases not matched to a gene; V was cut back by 0 bases and J by 0 bases. CDR3 size: 16 residues. The data derive from a study of shared clonotypes between healthy human individuals. Regarding the study as a whole: Rarefaction curves obtained for sorted subsets showed sequencing incomplete despite large depth. Memory subsets generally showed lower estimated richness than naive subsets.

Sequencing was performed with immunoSEQ multiplex PCR; in TCRdb, only in-frame clones are kept and a portion is missing. There are about 600,000 clones in the sample; about 96% occur only once, and about 0.06% lies in the top ten. The TCR sequence derives from a woman aged 25 to 39 in good health. The sequencing sample was made of naive CD4+ T cells sorted from blood. Subset given: CD45RA+ positively selected. This chain links TRBV9 with TRBJ2-7, with 8 bases matching TRBD2. CDR3 amino acids: CASSVGLLADSYEQYF. As DNA, the CDR3 is TGTGCCAGCAGCGTAGGGTTACTAGCGGACTCCTACGAGCAGTACTTC.